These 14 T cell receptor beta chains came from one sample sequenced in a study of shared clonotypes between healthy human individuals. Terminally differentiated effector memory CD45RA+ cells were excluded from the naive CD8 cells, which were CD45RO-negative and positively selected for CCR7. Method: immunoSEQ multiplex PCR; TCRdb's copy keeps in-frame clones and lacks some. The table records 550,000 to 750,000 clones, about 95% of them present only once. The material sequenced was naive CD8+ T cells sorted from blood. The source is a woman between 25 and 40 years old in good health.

The CDR3, as DNA: TGTGCCAGCAGCCCCGCGGGGGGGGATAATGAAAAACTGTTTTTT. This sequence encodes CASSPAGGDNEKLFF. This rearrangement joins TRBV7-8 to TRBJ1-4; tentatively, D is TRBD1 (5 bases). This CDR3 contains 15 residues. The V gene lost 5 bases and the J gene lost 4 bases, with 14 bases spanning the gap. CDR1 and CDR2 from the germline V gene are SGHVS and FQNEAQ.

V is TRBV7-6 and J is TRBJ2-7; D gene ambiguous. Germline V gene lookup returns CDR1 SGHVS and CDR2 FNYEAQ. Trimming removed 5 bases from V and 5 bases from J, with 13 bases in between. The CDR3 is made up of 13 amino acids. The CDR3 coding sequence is TGTGCCAGCAGCACGGCTCCCCACCACGAGCAGTACTTC. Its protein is CASSTAPHHEQYF.

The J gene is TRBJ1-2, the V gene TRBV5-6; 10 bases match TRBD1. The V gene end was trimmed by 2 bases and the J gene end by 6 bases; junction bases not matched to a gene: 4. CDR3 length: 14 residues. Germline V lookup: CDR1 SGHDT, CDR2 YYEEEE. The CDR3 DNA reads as TGTGCCAGCAGCTTACACGGGACAGGGGATGGCTACACCTTC. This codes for CASSLHGTGDGYTF.

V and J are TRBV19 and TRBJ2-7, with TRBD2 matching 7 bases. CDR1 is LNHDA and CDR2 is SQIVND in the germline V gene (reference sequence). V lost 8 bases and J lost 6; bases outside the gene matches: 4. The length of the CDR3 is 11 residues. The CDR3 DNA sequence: TGTGCCAGTCGGGGAGGGCTCGAGCAGTACTTC. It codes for CASRGGLEQYF.

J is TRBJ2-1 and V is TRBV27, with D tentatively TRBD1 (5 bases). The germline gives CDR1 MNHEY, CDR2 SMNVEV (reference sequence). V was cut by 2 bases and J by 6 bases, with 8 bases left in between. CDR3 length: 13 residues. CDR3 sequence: CASSLRGSNEQFF. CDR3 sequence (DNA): TGTGCCAGCAGTTTAAGGGGCAGCAATGAGCAGTTCTTC.

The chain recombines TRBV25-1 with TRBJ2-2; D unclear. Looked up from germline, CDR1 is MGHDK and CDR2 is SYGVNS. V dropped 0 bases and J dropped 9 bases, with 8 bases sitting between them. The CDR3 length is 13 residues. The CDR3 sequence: CASSEYLGRELFF. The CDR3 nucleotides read TGTGCCAGCAGTGAATATCTAGGGAGGGAGCTGTTTTTT.

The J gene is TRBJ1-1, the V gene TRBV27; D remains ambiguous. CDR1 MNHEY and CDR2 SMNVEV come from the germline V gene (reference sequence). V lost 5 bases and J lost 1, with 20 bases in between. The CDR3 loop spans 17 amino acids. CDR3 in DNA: TGTGCCAGCAGTATACTGGCCAAGGGAGTAGGGAACACTGAAGCTTTCTTT. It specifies CASSILAKGVGNTEAFF.

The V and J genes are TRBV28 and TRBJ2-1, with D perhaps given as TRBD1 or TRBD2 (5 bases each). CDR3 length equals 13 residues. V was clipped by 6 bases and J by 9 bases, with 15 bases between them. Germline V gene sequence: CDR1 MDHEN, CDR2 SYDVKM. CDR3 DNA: TGTGCCAGCAGAACCGCTTGGGGACGTGAGCAGTTCTTC. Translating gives CASRTAWGREQFF.

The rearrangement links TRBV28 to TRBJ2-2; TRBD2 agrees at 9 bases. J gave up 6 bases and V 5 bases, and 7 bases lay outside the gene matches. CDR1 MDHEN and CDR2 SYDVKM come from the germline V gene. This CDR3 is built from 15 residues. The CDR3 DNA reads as TGTGCCAGCAGTACTCTAGCGGGAAGAGCCGGGGAGCTGTTTTTT. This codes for CASSTLAGRAGELFF.

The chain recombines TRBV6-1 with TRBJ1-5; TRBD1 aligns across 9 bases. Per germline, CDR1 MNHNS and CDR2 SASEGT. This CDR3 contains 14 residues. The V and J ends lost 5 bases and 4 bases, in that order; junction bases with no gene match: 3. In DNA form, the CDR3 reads TGTGCCAGCAGTTGGACAGGGGTTAATCAGCCCCAGCATTTT. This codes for CASSWTGVNQPQHF.

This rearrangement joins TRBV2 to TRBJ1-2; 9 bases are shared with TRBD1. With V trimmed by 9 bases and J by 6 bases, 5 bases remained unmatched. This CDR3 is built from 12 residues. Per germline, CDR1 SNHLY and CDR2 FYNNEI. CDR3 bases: TGTGCCAGGACGGGACAGGGAAATGGCTACACCTTC. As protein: CARTGQGNGYTF.

CDR3 protein: CASSIDPGRGGTDTQYF. The CDR3 coding sequence is TGTGCCAGTAGTATAGATCCAGGCAGGGGAGGGACAGATACGCAGTATTTT. This sequence joins TRBV19 and TRBJ2-3; tentatively, D is TRBD2 (7 bases). Germline V gives CDR1 LNHDA, CDR2 SQIVND (reference sequence). Trimming cost V 0 bases and J 3 bases, with 16 bases left between them. This CDR3 contains 17 residues.

CDR3 in DNA: TGTGCCAGCAGCCAAGGACTAGACTACGAGCAGTACTTC. It yields the protein CASSQGLDYEQYF. The genes are TRBV4-2 and TRBJ2-5, with D tentatively TRBD2 (6 bases). The J call is uncertain, as TRBJ2-7 better fits the DNA end. CDR1 LGHNA and CDR2 YNFKEQ come from the germline V gene. The CDR3 loop spans 13 amino acids.

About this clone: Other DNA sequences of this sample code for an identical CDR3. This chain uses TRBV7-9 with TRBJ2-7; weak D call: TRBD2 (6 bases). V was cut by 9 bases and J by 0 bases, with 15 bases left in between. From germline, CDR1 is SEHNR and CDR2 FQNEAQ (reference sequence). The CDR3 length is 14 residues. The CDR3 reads CASSQGGASYEQYF. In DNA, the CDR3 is TGTGCCAGTAGCCAAGGAGGGGCCTCCTACGAGCAGTACTTC.